A single sample gave rise to the 27 T cell receptor beta chains below, sequenced in a study of neoadjuvant nivolumab and ipilimumab in lung cancer. The assay was immunoSEQ multiplex PCR, and TCRdb's table has in-frame clones only and misses some. The sample includes 6,500 to 8,500 clones, approximately 85% of them seen just once. This material consisted of tumor tissue, taken after neoadjuvant nivolumab, alone or with ipilimumab, at or shortly before surgery. The receptors shown here come from an adult with non-small cell lung cancer.

This clone has a single count. The gene calls are TRBV9 and TRBJ1-5, with 7 bases that match TRBD1. Germline V lookup: CDR1 SGDLS, CDR2 YYNGEE. The CDR3 has 15 amino acids. The V and J ends lost 1 base and 3 bases, in that order; junction bases with no gene match: 4. This chain's CDR3 is CASSVSTGANQPQHF. In DNA form, the CDR3 reads TGTGCCAGCAGCGTAAGCACAGGGGCCAATCAGCCCCAGCATTTT.

V gene TRBV19 combines with J gene TRBJ2-7; 7 nucleotides agree with TRBD2. Germline loops: CDR1 LNHDA, CDR2 SQIVND (reference sequence). This CDR3 is built from 15 residues. V trimming: 4 bases; J trimming: 3 bases; junction bases outside the gene matches: 9. The CDR3 nucleotides are TGTGCCAGTAGTAGCACTCTAGCGGCGAGCTACGAGCAGTACTTC. Translated, it gives CASSSTLAASYEQYF.

The rearrangement uses TRBV4-2 and TRBJ2-1; possibly TRBD1 or TRBD2 for D (5 bases each). Trimming removed 4 bases from V and 0 bases from J, with 10 bases in between. There are 15 residues in the CDR3. The germline V gene encodes CDR1 LGHNA and CDR2 YNFKEQ. CDR3 region: CASSLGTTSYNEQFF. For the CDR3, the DNA is TGTGCCAGCAGCCTCGGGACGACCTCCTACAATGAGCAGTTCTTC.

This chain uses TRBV4-3 with TRBJ1-6; D remains ambiguous. The germline V gene has CDR1 LGHNA and CDR2 YSLEER. The CDR3 is 14 amino acids. Trimming pared 1 base from V and 7 bases from J, leaving 8 bases between. CDR3 in amino acids: CASSQGAANSPLHF. CDR3 coding DNA: TGCGCCAGCAGCCAAGGGGCAGCCAATTCACCCCTCCACTTT.

The chain combines TRBV5-1 with TRBJ2-3, with D perhaps TRBD1 (5 bases). The V gene lost 0 bases and the J gene lost 8 bases, with 16 bases spanning the gap. Germline V gene lookup returns CDR1 SGHRS and CDR2 YFSETQ. The CDR3 extends over 15 amino acids. The CDR3 DNA reads as TGCGCCAGCAGCTTGGGAGGTACAGGCACTTTTACGCAGTATTTT. It yields the protein CASSLGGTGTFTQYF.

This rearrangement joins TRBV5-6 to TRBJ1-2; D is ambiguous. This CDR3 region has 13 residues. Trimming removed 4 bases at V and 7 bases at J, with 14 bases between. Germline V gene data show CDR1 as SGHDT and CDR2 as YYEEEE. Here the CDR3 DNA reads TGTGCCAGCAGCCGTGAATCACGGTTTGGCTACACCTTC. Translated, it gives CASSRESRFGYTF.

This chain connects TRBV5-1 to TRBJ1-1; D gene unclear. Germline CDR1 reads SGHRS; CDR2 reads YFSETQ. The V gene lost 3 bases and the J gene lost 4 bases, with 10 bases spanning the gap. CDR3 length: 13 residues. CDR3 in amino acids: CASSYLGGTEAFF. CDR3 DNA sequence: TGCGCCAGCAGCTACTTAGGCGGCACTGAAGCTTTCTTT.

The chain uses TRBV23-1 and TRBJ1-2; D is undetermined. TRBV23-1 carries the ORF label, with uncertain function. V dropped 2 bases and J dropped 2 bases, with 9 bases sitting between them. The CDR3 has 14 amino acids. In DNA form, the CDR3 reads TGCGCCAGCAGTCAAGGGCGACGGAACTATGGCTACACCTTC. Translated: CASSQGRRNYGYTF.

The rearrangement joins TRBV4-3 to TRBJ1-2, with 7 bases matching TRBD1. Germline trimming cut 0 bases from V and 4 bases from J; bases unmatched to any gene: 5. Germline loops: CDR1 LGHNA, CDR2 YSLEER. CDR3 length equals 15 residues. In DNA form, the CDR3 reads TGCGCCAGCAGCCAAGATAGGACAGGTTCCTATGGCTACACCTTC. The encoded protein is CASSQDRTGSYGYTF.

The V call is TRBV7-2, the J call TRBJ2-5; D is ambiguous. This CDR3 spans 15 amino acids. Germline V gene lookup returns CDR1 SGHTA and CDR2 FQGNSA. Trimming took 1 base from V and 6 from J, leaving 15 bases between them. The CDR3: CASSLEWQPGQTQYF. CDR3 bases: TGTGCCAGCAGCTTAGAATGGCAGCCCGGGCAGACCCAGTACTTC. The full variable domain, in which reference TRBV7-2 and TRBJ2-5 provide the parts outside the CDR3, is GAGVSQSPSNKVTEKGKDVELRCDPISGHTALYWYRQSLGQGLEFLIYFQGNSAPDKSGLPSDRFSAERTGGSVSTLTIQRTQQEDSAVYLCASSLEWQPGQTQYFGPGTRLLVL.

V is TRBV7-2 and J is TRBJ1-2; possible D gene TRBD1, 6 bases. V lost 7 bases, J lost 4 bases, and 19 bases lay in between. Per germline, CDR1 SGHTA and CDR2 FQGNSA. This CDR3 region has 15 residues. CDR3 bases: TGTGCCAGCACCCAAGGCCCAGGGGAGGGCTATGGCTACACCTTC. Translation: CASTQGPGEGYGYTF. Together with reference TRBV7-2 and TRBJ1-2, the CDR3 gives the full variable domain: GAGVSQSPSNKVTEKGKDVELRCDPISGHTALYWYRQSLGQGLEFLIYFQGNSAPDKSGLPSDRFSAERTGGSVSTLTIQRTQQEDSAVYLCASTQGPGEGYGYTFGSGTRLTVV.

The chain has TRBV7-2 and TRBJ1-4, with a weak D call TRBD1 (5 bases). CDR3 size: 15 residues. From germline, CDR1 is SGHTA and CDR2 FQGNSA. The V and J ends lost 6 bases and 3 bases respectively, with 14 bases between them. The CDR3 here is CASRKTGVSNEKLFF. The CDR3, as DNA: TGTGCCAGCAGGAAAACAGGCGTGTCTAATGAAAAACTGTTTTTT. The full variable domain, its missing parts supplied by reference TRBV7-2 and TRBJ1-4, is GAGVSQSPSNKVTEKGKDVELRCDPISGHTALYWYRQSLGQGLEFLIYFQGNSAPDKSGLPSDRFSAERTGGSVSTLTIQRTQQEDSAVYLCASRKTGVSNEKLFFGSGTQLSVL.

V is TRBV2 and J is TRBJ2-5; D possibly uses TRBD1 or TRBD2 (5 bases each). The CDR3 is made up of 13 amino acids. From germline, CDR1 is SNHLY and CDR2 FYNNEI. V was cut by 8 bases and J by 7 bases, with 17 bases left in between. The CDR3 DNA follows: TGTGCCAGCGGTAGGGACCCCAGAGGGACCCAGTACTTC. The encoded protein is CASGRDPRGTQYF.

This clone was seen only a few times. The V and J genes are TRBV6-6 and TRBJ2-7; tentative D call: TRBD2 (6 bases). The CDR3 has 15 residues. Germline CDR1 and CDR2: MNHNY and SVGAGI (reference sequence). V was shortened by 5 bases and J by 6 bases, with 20 bases between the two germline ends. CDR3 amino acids: CASSPSGVFQGEQYF. The CDR3 region has the DNA TGTGCCAGCAGTCCGTCGGGGGTCTTTCAGGGCGAGCAGTACTTC.

This sequence joins TRBV7-2 and TRBJ1-5, with D unresolved. The V end lost 5 bases, the J end lost 0 bases, and 8 bases lay between the germline ends. From germline, CDR1 is SGHTA and CDR2 FQGNSA. The CDR3 sequence is 14 residues long. CDR3 sequence (DNA): TGTGCCAGCAGCACTACAAATAGCAATCAGCCCCAGCATTTT. This sequence encodes CASSTTNSNQPQHF.

The J gene is TRBJ1-2, the V gene TRBV5-4; 9 bases are shared with TRBD1. The CDR3 covers 16 residues. The germline V gene encodes CDR1 SGHNT and CDR2 YYREEE (reference sequence). The ends lost 4 bases at V and 4 bases at J; junction bases unmatched: 11. CDR3 in amino acids: CASSPGQGTLSYGYTF. CDR3 nucleotide sequence: TGTGCCAGCAGCCCGGGACAGGGAACCCTAAGCTATGGCTACACCTTC.

The chain couples TRBV30 to TRBJ2-5; the D gene could be TRBD1 or TRBD2 (5 bases each). V shed 2 bases and J shed 0 bases, with 13 bases lying between them. Germline V lookup: CDR1 GTSNPN, CDR2 SVGIG (reference sequence). The CDR3 extends over 15 amino acids. The CDR3 coding sequence is TGTGCCTGGAGTTTTGGGACCGCGAACCAAGAGACCCAGTACTTC. Its translation is CAWSFGTANQETQYF.

The chain combines TRBV30 with TRBJ2-7; 12 bases agree with TRBD2. The CDR3 spans 14 residues. V was clipped by 4 bases and J by 8 bases; unmatched bases: 9. Germline values: CDR1 GTSNPN, CDR2 SVGIG (reference sequence). CDR3 in DNA: TGTGCCTGGACCCCGACTAGCGGGGGAATGAAGCAGTACTTC. The encoded protein is CAWTPTSGGMKQYF. The full variable domain, rest sourced from reference TRBV30 and TRBJ2-7, is SQTIHQWPATLVQPVGSPLSLECTVEGTSNPNLYWYRQAAGRGLQLLFYSVGIGQISSEVPQNLSASRPQDRQFILSSKKLLLSDSGFYLCAWTPTSGGMKQYFGPGTRLTVT.

V usage is TRBV5-4 and J usage is TRBJ2-5; 8 nucleotides agree with TRBD2. Germline CDR1 and CDR2: SGHNT and YYREEE (reference sequence). V shed 3 bases and J 3 bases; nucleotides not matched to a gene: 4. This CDR3 comprises 14 residues. The CDR3 loop reads CASSSGTREETQYF. The CDR3, as DNA: TGTGCCAGCAGCTCCGGGACTAGAGAAGAGACCCAGTACTTC.

The chain recombines TRBV6-1 with TRBJ2-7; 7 bases map to TRBD1. V was clipped by 5 bases and J by 3 bases; unmatched bases: 10. The CDR3 has 15 amino acids. Germline CDR1 is MNHNS and CDR2 is SASEGT. The CDR3 DNA reads TGTGCCAGCAGTCCATCCGGGACAGCCAACTACGAGCAGTACTTC. Translation gives CASSPSGTANYEQYF.

The rearrangement links TRBV11-3 to TRBJ2-2, with D possibly TRBD1 on 5 matching bases. CDR1 and CDR2 from the germline V gene are SGHNT and YENEEA. The CDR3 is 17 residues long. The V and J ends lost 5 bases and 1 base respectively, with 17 bases between them. The CDR3 DNA sequence: TGTGCCAGCAGCAAGGGGTTAACGTGGGGGAACACCGGGGAGCTGTTTTTT. It specifies CASSKGLTWGNTGELFF.

The chain joins TRBV29-1 to TRBJ2-5, with D hard to call. The V gene's germline CDR1 is SQVTM and CDR2 ANQGSEA. The CDR3 spans 13 residues. The V end was cut by 4 bases, the J end by 4 bases, with 13 bases between. The DNA for the CDR3 is TGCAGCGTTGTGGCGCCAACGGGAGAGACCCAGTACTTC. Residues: CSVVAPTGETQYF.

J is TRBJ1-5 and V is TRBV6-1; 7 bases agree with TRBD1. The V and J ends lost 10 bases and 3 bases, in that order; junction bases with no gene match: 9. The germline CDR1 and CDR2 sequences are MNHNS and SASEGT. This CDR3 is built from 14 residues. This CDR3 reads CATKQTGANQPQHF. In DNA, the CDR3 is TGTGCCACCAAGCAAACAGGGGCCAATCAGCCCCAGCATTTT.

This clone was observed a few times. The rearrangement joins TRBV5-5 to TRBJ1-5; the D gene is possibly TRBD1 (5 bases). The CDR3 runs to 12 residues. Germline assignment: CDR1 SGHKS and CDR2 YYEKEE (reference sequence). Deletions cut 2 bases from V and 7 bases from J, with 7 bases between. The CDR3 spells CASSFWGQPQHF. The DNA of the CDR3 is TGTGCCAGCAGCTTTTGGGGGCAGCCCCAGCATTTT. Based on the CDR3 plus reference TRBV5-5 and TRBJ1-5, the full variable domain is DAGVTQSPTHLIKTRGQQVTLRCSPISGHKSVSWYQQVLGQGPQFIFQYYEKEERGRGNFPDRFSARQFPNYSSELNVNALLLGDSALYLCASSFWGQPQHFGDGTRLSIL.

The genes are TRBV7-2 and TRBJ2-5; D not resolved. CDR1 is SGHTA and CDR2 is FQGNSA in the germline V gene. This CDR3 is 11 amino acids long. V was cut by 5 bases and J by 5 bases, with 6 bases left in between. The DNA for the CDR3 is TGTGCCAGCAGCCACGGGGAGACCCAGTACTTC. The encoded protein is CASSHGETQYF.

V is TRBV7-9 and J is TRBJ1-4; D remains ambiguous. Trimming left V 1 base short and J 3 bases short, with 6 bases between. CDR1 and CDR2 from the germline V gene are SEHNR and FQNEAQ (reference sequence). This CDR3 comprises 14 residues. The CDR3 nucleotides are TGTGCCAGCAGCTTAGGGAGATCTAATGAAAAACTGTTTTTT. Amino acids: CASSLGRSNEKLFF.

J is TRBJ1-2 and V is TRBV7-8, with TRBD1 matching over 9 bases. The CDR3 loop spans 13 amino acids. The germline CDR1 and CDR2 sequences are SGHVS and FQNEAQ. After removal of 5 bases from V and 5 bases from J, the junction contained 3 bases not matched to a gene. CDR3 protein: CASSPGTGYGYTF. As DNA, the CDR3 is TGTGCCAGCAGCCCAGGGACAGGGTATGGCTACACCTTC.